This entry lists 27 T cell receptor beta chains sequenced from one sample in a study of cytomegalovirus exposure and HLA in healthy donors. The PCR was carried out with 60 Vbeta primers and 13 Jbeta primers. TCRdb's copy holds only in-frame clones and misses some; the assay was immunoSEQ multiplex PCR. The sample has 180,000 or so clones; 70% to 80% are singletons. Sequencing was performed on PBMCs. The receptors were gathered from an older woman in good health and CMV-seropositive.

The rearrangement joins TRBV7-7 to TRBJ2-1; 7 bases line up with TRBD2. The V segment lost 3 bases and the J segment 3 bases; nucleotides outside the gene matches: 5. The germline V gene has CDR1 SSHAT and CDR2 FNYEAQ (reference sequence). The CDR3 runs 15 residues. DNA for the CDR3: TGTGCCAGCAGCTTGCGGCGGGGGAACTACAATGAGCAGTTCTTC. The encoded protein is CASSLRRGNYNEQFF.

This chain uses TRBV19 with TRBJ1-1; possibly TRBD1 for D (6 bases). The CDR3 consists of 16 residues. The V gene lost 0 bases and the J gene lost 4 bases, with 15 bases spanning the gap. Germline assignment: CDR1 LNHDA and CDR2 SQIVND (reference sequence). Here the CDR3 DNA reads TGTGCCAGTAGTATAGACCCCAGGGGTTTGGGCACTGAAGCTTTCTTT. Amino acid sequence: CASSIDPRGLGTEAFF.

CDR3 nucleotides: TGTGCCAGCAGCGTTAGCTCCTACGAGCAGTACTTC. This sequence encodes CASSVSSYEQYF. The gene calls are TRBV7-2 and TRBJ2-7; D not certain. The germline gives CDR1 SGHTA, CDR2 FQGNSA. The CDR3 covers 12 residues. V was pared by 5 bases and J by 0 bases, with 5 bases between. Variable domain in full (rest from reference TRBV7-2 and TRBJ2-7): GAGVSQSPSNKVTEKGKDVELRCDPISGHTALYWYRQSLGQGLEFLIYFQGNSAPDKSGLPSDRFSAERTGGSVSTLTIQRTQQEDSAVYLCASSVSSYEQYFGPGTRLTVT.

This clone has just one count. The CDR3 nucleotides are TGCGCCAGCAGCTTAGGGGGTGCTTCCGATACGCAGTATTTT. It encodes CASSLGGASDTQYF. The J gene is TRBJ2-3, the V gene TRBV5-1; a weak D match, TRBD1 (6 bases). Germline values: CDR1 SGHRS, CDR2 YFSETQ. The CDR3 has 14 amino acids. Trimming left V 2 bases short and J 6 bases short, with 13 bases between.

Note on this clone: A read error may produce the germline difference seen at one junction end. V is TRBV4-1 and J is TRBJ2-7; TRBD1 might be the D (6 bases). Germline CDR1 reads MGHRA; CDR2 reads YSYEKL. This CDR3 comprises 15 residues. In nucleotides, the CDR3 is TGCGCCAGCAGCCAAGTTGGAGGTCGGGCCGGGACACGGCACTTC. Amino acid sequence: CASSQVGGRAGTRHF.

The chain links TRBV15 to TRBJ2-1; D remains unclear. The ends were cut back, 0 bases at V and 0 bases at J, with 3 bases in the middle. The CDR3 spans 14 residues. Germline V gene data show CDR1 as LNHNV and CDR2 as YYDKDF (reference sequence). DNA of the CDR3: TGTGCCACCAGCAGAGACCACTCCTACAATGAGCAGTTCTTC. This sequence encodes CATSRDHSYNEQFF.

This clone was found once. The rearrangement uses TRBV18 and TRBJ2-5, with TRBD2 identical over 7 bases. Germline CDR1 KGHSH, CDR2 LQKENI. V shed 2 bases and J 5 bases; nucleotides not matched to a gene: 17. The CDR3 has 18 residues. The chain's CDR3 is CASSPNSGLVGVWETQYF. CDR3 bases: TGTGCCAGCTCACCAAACTCCGGACTAGTCGGGGTATGGGAGACCCAGTACTTC.

The CDR3 DNA reads TGCGCCAGCAGCTTAGGACTAGCGGGAGGGTTGGGAGAGACCCAGTACTTC. It specifies CASSLGLAGGLGETQYF. V is TRBV5-1 and J is TRBJ2-5, with TRBD2 matching over 15 bases. CDR3 length equals 17 residues. Trimming took 2 bases from V and 4 from J; bases not matched to a gene: 6. Per the germline V gene, CDR1 is SGHRS and CDR2 is YFSETQ.

The rearrangement links TRBV7-9 to TRBJ1-2, with D maybe TRBD1 (6 bases). The CDR3 has 13 amino acids. The V end was cut by 6 bases, the J end by 3 bases, with 11 bases between. In germline, CDR1 is SEHNR, CDR2 FQNEAQ (reference sequence). The CDR3 DNA is TGTGCCAGCAGTTTACAGGGCGACTATGGCTACACCTTC. This gives the protein CASSLQGDYGYTF.

As DNA, the CDR3 is TGTGCCACCCCCGGCAGGGACGAGCAGTACTTC. Amino acid sequence: CATPGRDEQYF. V and J are TRBV27 and TRBJ2-7; TRBD1 is a possible D gene (5 bases). Germline-derived CDR1 and CDR2 are MNHEY and SMNVEV (reference sequence). Trimming shortened V by 10 bases and J by 5 bases, and 12 bases separated the two germline ends. The CDR3 is 11 residues long.

This clone was seen only a few times. The chain links TRBV6-5 to TRBJ1-2; tentatively, D is TRBD1 (5 bases). Germline values: CDR1 MNHEY, CDR2 SVGAGI. Trimming left V 0 bases short and J 3 bases short, with 8 bases between. The CDR3 contains 14 residues. CDR3 sequence: CASSYSEGYYGYTF. The CDR3, as DNA: TGTGCCAGCAGTTACTCGGAGGGGTACTATGGCTACACCTTC.

The chain joins TRBV7-2 to TRBJ1-2; 7 bases match TRBD1. CDR3 length: 13 amino acids. With V trimmed by 1 base and J by 12 bases, 8 bases remained unmatched. CDR1 is SGHTA and CDR2 is FQGNSA in the germline V gene. DNA of the CDR3: TGTGCCAGCAGCTTAGATGATACAGGGGTTAACACCTTC. It specifies CASSLDDTGVNTF.

This clone was observed a handful of times. The V gene is TRBV10-3, the J gene TRBJ1-2, with 11 bases aligning to TRBD1. Germline V CDR1 and CDR2: ENHRY, SYGVKD. V trimming: 7 bases; J trimming: 3 bases; junction bases outside the gene matches: 1. The CDR3 totals 13 residues. CDR3 amino acids: CAIKGQGDYGYTF. The CDR3 DNA is TGTGCCATCAAGGGACAGGGGGACTATGGCTACACCTTC.

The rearrangement uses TRBV6-6 and TRBJ1-4; D is undetermined. The CDR3 spans 14 residues. V lost 2 bases, J lost 4 bases, and 8 bases lay in between. The V gene's germline CDR1 is MNHNY and CDR2 SVGAGI (reference sequence). CDR3 sequence: CASSYLFNNEKLFF. In nucleotides, the CDR3 is TGTGCCAGCAGTTACCTGTTTAATAATGAAAAACTGTTTTTT.

This clone was observed once. Within the sample, other DNA sequences also encode this same CDR3. The J gene is TRBJ2-7, the V gene TRBV2, with 7 nucleotides matching TRBD1. The germline V gene encodes CDR1 SNHLY and CDR2 FYNNEI. The V and J ends lost 6 bases and 6 bases, in that order; junction bases with no gene match: 8. The CDR3 has 13 residues. The CDR3 DNA sequence: TGTGCCAGCAGCCGCGACAGGGTAAGCGAGCAGTACTTC. It yields the protein CASSRDRVSEQYF. The variable domain in full, completed from reference TRBV2 and TRBJ2-7, reads EPEVTQTPSHQVTQMGQEVILRCVPISNHLYFYWYRQILGQKVEFLVSFYNNEISEKSEIFDDQFSVERPDGSNFTLKIRSTKLEDSAMYFCASSRDRVSEQYFGPGTRLTVT.

Only one count was recorded for this clone. J is TRBJ2-5 and V is TRBV9; 8 bases are shared with TRBD1. The end of the DNA is better explained by TRBJ2-7, so the J call may be wrong. The V gene's germline CDR1 is SGDLS and CDR2 YYNGEE. The CDR3 loop spans 16 amino acids. The CDR3 sequence: CASSVGHRGTSYEQYF. The CDR3 bases are TGTGCCAGCAGCGTAGGGCACAGGGGGACTTCCTACGAGCAGTACTTC.

In regard to this clone: Other DNA sequences of this sample code for an identical CDR3. The chain couples TRBV7-8 to TRBJ1-1; D call uncertain. CDR1 and CDR2 (germline): SGHVS, FQNEAQ. The CDR3 consists of 13 residues. V was trimmed by 2 bases and J by 4 bases, leaving 8 bases between them. Written as DNA, the CDR3 is TGTGCCAGCAGCTTACGGGAGGGCACTGAAGCTTTCTTT. Translated: CASSLREGTEAFF.

The chain couples TRBV6-1 to TRBJ2-3; 8 bases are shared with TRBD2. Germline assignment: CDR1 MNHNS and CDR2 SASEGT. V was pared by 7 bases and J by 3 bases, with 6 bases of the junction left unmatched. The CDR3 is 14 amino acids. DNA of the CDR3: TGTGCCAGCATTATGACTAGCGCAACAGATACGCAGTATTTT. This translates into CASIMTSATDTQYF.

The chain combines TRBV7-3 with TRBJ2-2; no firm D call. The V and J ends lost 5 bases and 0 bases respectively, with 7 bases between them. The CDR3 has 14 amino acids. CDR1 and CDR2 from the germline V gene are SGHTA and FQGTGA. The CDR3 protein is CASSPGSNTGELFF. DNA for the CDR3: TGTGCCAGCAGCCCCGGGTCGAACACCGGGGAGCTGTTTTTT.

J is TRBJ2-5 and V is TRBV2; tentatively, D is TRBD1 (6 bases). From germline, CDR1 is SNHLY and CDR2 FYNNEI. The CDR3 loop spans 14 amino acids. Trimming shortened V by 0 bases and J by 5 bases, and 10 bases separated the two germline ends. This CDR3 reads CASSEALQGETQYF. In nucleotides, the CDR3 is TGTGCCAGCAGTGAAGCGCTTCAGGGGGAGACCCAGTACTTC.

This clone was picked up a small number of times. The rearrangement joins TRBV6-1 to TRBJ2-2, with D tentatively TRBD2 (5 bases). Trimming left V 8 bases short and J 2 bases short, with 9 bases between. CDR3 length equals 13 residues. Germline CDR1 MNHNS, CDR2 SASEGT. DNA of the CDR3: TGTGCCAGCCTGGGAGTCAACACCGGGGAGCTGTTTTTT. Its translation is CASLGVNTGELFF.

This clone was seen a few times. This rearrangement joins TRBV4-2 to TRBJ2-2; D is unresolved. V lost 1 base, J lost 6 bases, and 3 bases lay in between. This CDR3 contains 12 residues. Germline V gene lookup returns CDR1 LGHNA and CDR2 YNFKEQ. CDR3 sequence reads: CASSQVSGELFF. CDR3 in DNA: TGTGCCAGCAGCCAAGTCTCCGGGGAGCTGTTTTTT.

The chain couples TRBV6-5 to TRBJ2-7, with a possible D match to TRBD1 (6 bases). CDR3 length: 13 residues. In germline, CDR1 is MNHEY, CDR2 SVGAGI. Trimming left V 6 bases short and J 12 bases short, with 21 bases between. Here the CDR3 reads CASSPTLTGYPYF. The DNA of the CDR3 is TGTGCCAGCAGCCCTACACTCACAGGGTACCCGTACTTC.

To note about this clone: Relative to the germline gene, one junction end is altered; a read error may explain this. V is TRBV2 and J is TRBJ1-5; 8 bases are a match to TRBD1. The CDR3 totals 13 residues. Germline V lookup: CDR1 SNHLY, CDR2 FYNNEI. CDR3 protein: CASSDGTGGSLDF. CDR3 coding DNA: TGTGCCAGCAGTGACGGGACAGGCGGGTCTTTGGATTTT.

The genes are TRBV7-9 and TRBJ1-5; no reliable D call. The CDR3 sequence is 12 residues long. Between the trimmed V and J ends, which lost 6 bases and 2 bases, there was a span of 5 bases. Germline V gene data show CDR1 as SEHNR and CDR2 as FQNEAQ (reference sequence). Written as DNA, the CDR3 is TGTGCCAGCAGGCGGGGCAATCAGCCCCAGCATTTT. This gives the protein CASRRGNQPQHF. Drawing the rest from reference TRBV7-9 and TRBJ1-5, the complete variable domain is DTGVSQNPRHKITKRGQNVTFRCDPISEHNRLYWYRQTLGQGPEFLTYFQNEAQLEKSRLLSDRFSAERPKGSFSTLEIQRTEQGDSAMYLCASRRGNQPQHFGDGTRLSIL.

The CDR3 sequence: CSGTKGNGNTIYF. As DNA, the CDR3 is TGCAGCGGCACCAAGGGGAATGGAAACACCATATATTTT. The chain recombines TRBV29-1 with TRBJ1-3, with D possibly matching TRBD1 (5 bases). This CDR3 is built from 13 residues. Germline values: CDR1 SQVTM, CDR2 ANQGSEA. Trimming left V 7 bases short and J 3 bases short, with 13 bases between.

This clone was found once. V usage is TRBV4-1 and J usage is TRBJ1-1, with D uncertain. CDR1 MGHRA and CDR2 YSYEKL come from the germline V gene. V was cut by 2 bases and J by 0 bases, with 7 bases left in between. This CDR3 is built from 14 residues. Here the CDR3 reads CASSQPTVNTEAFF. Written as DNA, the CDR3 is TGCGCCAGCAGCCAACCTACAGTGAACACTGAAGCTTTCTTT.